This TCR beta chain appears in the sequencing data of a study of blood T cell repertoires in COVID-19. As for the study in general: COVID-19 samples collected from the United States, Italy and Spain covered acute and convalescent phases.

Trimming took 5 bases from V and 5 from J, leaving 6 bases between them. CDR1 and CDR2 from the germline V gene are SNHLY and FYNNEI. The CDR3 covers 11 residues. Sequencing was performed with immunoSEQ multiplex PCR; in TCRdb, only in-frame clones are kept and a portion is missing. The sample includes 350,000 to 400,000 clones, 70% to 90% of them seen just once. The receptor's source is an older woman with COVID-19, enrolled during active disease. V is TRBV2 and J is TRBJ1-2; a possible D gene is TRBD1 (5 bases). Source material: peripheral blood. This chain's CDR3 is CASSSGYGYTF. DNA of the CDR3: TGTGCCAGCAGTTCAGGGTATGGCTACACCTTC. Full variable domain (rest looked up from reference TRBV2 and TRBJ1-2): EPEVTQTPSHQVTQMGQEVILRCVPISNHLYFYWYRQILGQKVEFLVSFYNNEISEKSEIFDDQFSVERPDGSNFTLKIRSTKLEDSAMYFCASSSGYGYTFGSGTRLTVV.